This passage covers 32 T cell receptor beta chains from one sample sequenced in a study of cytomegalovirus exposure and HLA in healthy donors. Primers: 60 Vbeta forward and 13 Jbeta reverse. The protocol was immunoSEQ multiplex PCR, while the TCRdb copy is restricted to in-frame clones and leaves out a portion. Altogether about 170,000 clones are present, around 80% being singletons, with the ten largest covering 2% to 2.5%. Material: PBMCs. These receptors were taken from a woman aged 50 to 60 in good health and CMV-seronegative.

This chain links TRBV5-1 with TRBJ2-7, with 9 bases matching TRBD1. V lost 2 bases, J lost 6 bases, and 9 bases stayed unmatched. CDR1 is SGHRS, CDR2 YFSETQ, per germline. This CDR3 has 15 residues. CDR3 DNA sequence: TGCGCCAGCAGCTTAACAGGGGGCGGATCACGCGAGCAGTACTTC. It is translated as CASSLTGGGSREQYF. Variable domain in full (rest from reference TRBV5-1 and TRBJ2-7): KAGVTQTPRYLIKTRGQQVTLSCSPISGHRSVSWYQQTPGQGLQFLFEYFSETQRNKGNFPGRFSGRQFSNSRSEMNVSTLELGDSALYLCASSLTGGGSREQYFGPGTRLTVT.

The chain joins TRBV7-2 to TRBJ1-5, with D hard to call. CDR3 length: 16 residues. The germline V and J ends were trimmed by 5 bases and 6 bases, with 20 bases remaining between them. From germline, CDR1 is SGHTA and CDR2 FQGNSA. DNA for the CDR3: TGTGCCAGCAGCCAACGACTAGCTTTAGGTGGTCAGCCCCAGCATTTT. Its translation is CASSQRLALGGQPQHF.

The chain uses TRBV5-1 and TRBJ2-3; possible D gene TRBD1, 5 bases. Germline V gene data show CDR1 as SGHRS and CDR2 as YFSETQ. The length of the CDR3 is 14 residues. V lost 4 bases to trimming and J lost 4 bases, with 13 bases between them. The CDR3 DNA is TGCGCCAGCAGCGGCGGCAGGGCGGCAGATACGCAGTATTTT. Amino acid sequence: CASSGGRAADTQYF.

The chain recombines TRBV21-1 with TRBJ1-2; TRBD1, the table's D call, was not compared with the DNA. TRBV21-1 is a recognized pseudogene. The CDR3 has 17 residues. The CDR3 loop is CASSKLTGTWEVNGYTF. The CDR3 region has the DNA TGTGCCAGCAGCAAACTGACAGGGACTTGGGAGGTTAATGGCTACACCTTC.

V gene TRBV7-9 combines with J gene TRBJ2-7; TRBD2 aligns across 10 bases. Germline CDR1 is SEHNR and CDR2 is FQNEAQ (reference sequence). With V trimmed by 4 bases and J by 2 bases, 5 bases remained unmatched. This CDR3 contains 15 residues. In DNA, the CDR3 is TGTGCCAGCAGCTCGAGCGGGAGGGTGGCCTACGAGCAGTACTTC. It encodes CASSSSGRVAYEQYF.

CDR3 bases: TGTGCCAGTAAGGAGGTAGATACGCAGTATTTT. Translation gives CASKEVDTQYF. The chain uses TRBV6-6 and TRBJ2-3; D is possibly TRBD2 (5 bases). Trimming took off 9 bases at V and 5 bases at J, with 9 bases between the two ends. CDR1 MNHNY and CDR2 SVGAGI come from the germline V gene (reference sequence). This CDR3 has 11 amino acids.

The CDR3 sequence: CASSLSEAHNEQFF. CDR3 sequence (DNA): TGTGCCAGCAGCTTAAGTGAGGCTCACAATGAGCAGTTCTTC. This rearrangement joins TRBV7-6 to TRBJ2-1; D call uncertain. This CDR3 is 14 amino acids long. Germline loops: CDR1 SGHVS, CDR2 FNYEAQ. Deletions cut 2 bases from V and 5 bases from J, with 10 bases between.

This chain connects TRBV9 to TRBJ1-4, with no clear D. Germline V gene sequence: CDR1 SGDLS, CDR2 YYNGEE. CDR3 length: 13 residues. Between the trimmed V and J ends, which lost 3 bases and 5 bases, there was a span of 8 bases. CDR3 sequence: CASSAFENEKLFF. CDR3 DNA: TGTGCCAGCAGCGCCTTTGAGAATGAAAAACTGTTTTTT.

The chain recombines TRBV27 with TRBJ2-1, with 7 bases that match TRBD1. Germline V gene data show CDR1 as MNHEY and CDR2 as SMNVEV (reference sequence). V dropped 5 bases and J dropped 3; count of bases not matched to a gene: 4. The CDR3 is made up of 14 amino acids. In DNA, the CDR3 is TGTGCCAGCAGTACTGGGACAGACTACAATGAGCAGTTCTTC. It specifies CASSTGTDYNEQFF.

This clone has a single count. The rearrangement uses TRBV11-2 and TRBJ1-6, with 11 bases fitting TRBD1. J was trimmed by 10 bases and V by 1 base; bases with no gene match: 3. Germline-derived CDR1 and CDR2 are SGHAT and FQNNGV. The CDR3 length is 15 residues. CDR3 DNA sequence: TGTGCCAGCAGCTTAGGGACAGGGGGCAGATCACCCCTCCACTTT. Protein product: CASSLGTGGRSPLHF.

Worth noting for this clone: One end of the junction is discordant with germline, which a read error may explain. The V and J genes are TRBV7-9 and TRBJ2-5; 10 bases line up with TRBD2. Germline values: CDR1 SEHNR, CDR2 FQNEAQ (reference sequence). The CDR3 is made up of 18 amino acids. In DNA form, the CDR3 reads TGTTCCAGCAGCTTAGAGTCCCTAGCGGGAGAGGGTAGTGAGACCCAGTACTTC. Amino acid sequence: CSSSLESLAGEGSETQYF. Based on the CDR3 plus reference TRBV7-9 and TRBJ2-5, the full variable domain is DTGVSQNPRHKITKRGQNVTFRCDPISEHNRLYWYRQTLGQGPEFLTYFQNEAQLEKSRLLSDRFSAERPKGSFSTLEIQRTEQGDSAMYLCSSSLESLAGEGSETQYFGPGTRLLVL.

The chain links TRBV28 to TRBJ1-1; perhaps TRBD1 as D (6 bases). Trimming stripped 3 bases from V and 6 bases from J, with 17 bases between. This CDR3 contains 15 residues. Germline CDR1 reads MDHEN; CDR2 reads SYDVKM. This CDR3 reads CASSFSRRGGAEAFF. The CDR3 DNA sequence: TGTGCCAGCAGTTTTAGTCGGAGGGGGGGAGCTGAAGCTTTCTTT.

V is TRBV29-1 and J is TRBJ1-2, with TRBD1 matching over 9 bases. Germline V gene sequence: CDR1 SQVTM, CDR2 ANQGSEA. This CDR3 comprises 16 residues. The junction had 13 bases not matched to a gene; V was cut back by 6 bases and J by 2 bases. The CDR3 bases are TGCAGCGTAAGGGGACAGGGAGAACTCTCCAACTATGGCTACACCTTC. Amino acids: CSVRGQGELSNYGYTF.

The genes are TRBV5-8 and TRBJ1-5; TRBD1 matches 7 bases. This CDR3 comprises 16 residues. Trimming took 1 base from V and 3 from J; bases not matched to a gene: 7. Looked up from germline, CDR1 is SGHTS and CDR2 is YDEGEE. The CDR3 nucleotides are TGTGCCAGCAGCTTGAGAACAGGGGTCTCCAATCAGCCCCAGCATTTT. Its translation is CASSLRTGVSNQPQHF.

The table lists this clone with a count of one. The chain is built from TRBV4-3 and TRBJ2-2; D possibly corresponds to TRBD2 (5 bases). Trimming shortened V by 0 bases and J by 2 bases, and 7 bases separated the two germline ends. Germline V gene data show CDR1 as LGHNA and CDR2 as YSLEER. This CDR3 has 15 amino acids. The CDR3 loop reads CASSQDEGNTGELFF. CDR3 DNA sequence: TGCGCCAGCAGCCAAGATGAGGGAAACACCGGGGAGCTGTTTTTT.

This clone has a single count. The chain couples TRBV29-1 to TRBJ2-3, with D perhaps matching TRBD2 (5 bases). Trimming cost V 7 bases and J 5 bases, with 16 bases left between them. The CDR3 has 13 residues. Germline values: CDR1 SQVTM, CDR2 ANQGSEA. For the CDR3, the DNA is TGCAGCGCCCTCGAGGGATTGGGAGATACGCAGTATTTT. This translates into CSALEGLGDTQYF.

This clone appeared a few times. The chain recombines TRBV30 with TRBJ1-2; 11 bases agree with TRBD1. This CDR3 is 12 amino acids long. Germline values: CDR1 GTSNPN, CDR2 SVGIG (reference sequence). V shed 5 bases and J 7 bases; nucleotides not matched to a gene: 3. DNA of the CDR3: TGTGCCTGGGGACAGGGGGCGCGTGGCTACACCTTC. It specifies CAWGQGARGYTF.

The chain is built from TRBV7-6 and TRBJ1-1; D perhaps matches TRBD1 (5 bases). This CDR3 has 17 residues. Germline CDR1 SGHVS, CDR2 FNYEAQ. Trimming removed 7 bases at V and 2 bases at J, with 23 bases between. The CDR3 is CASTHHEGRGLNTEAFF. CDR3 coding DNA: TGTGCCAGCACTCACCATGAGGGGAGGGGCCTTAACACTGAAGCTTTCTTT.

This clone appeared once. DNA of the CDR3: TGCGCCAGCAGCTTGTTGGCTAGCTCCTACGAGCAGTACTTC. It translates to CASSLLASSYEQYF. The genes are TRBV5-1 and TRBJ2-7; D remains unclear. V lost 1 base, J lost 0 bases, and 8 bases lay in between. In germline, CDR1 is SGHRS, CDR2 YFSETQ. This CDR3 is 14 amino acids long.

The rearrangement uses TRBV27 and TRBJ2-3; possible D gene TRBD1, 6 bases. The CDR3 length is 19 residues. Germline CDR1 and CDR2: MNHEY and SMNVEV (reference sequence). Trimming shortened V by 6 bases and J by 0 bases, and 25 bases separated the two germline ends. CDR3 nucleotides: TGTGCCAGCAGCCGGGAAGCTGCCTTATCAGGGGCCAGCACAGATACGCAGTATTTT. This sequence encodes CASSREAALSGASTDTQYF.

This rearrangement joins TRBV2 to TRBJ2-1, with 10 positions matching TRBD1. With 4 bases clipped from V and 1 base from J, the junction kept 1 base outside the gene matches. In germline, CDR1 is SNHLY, CDR2 FYNNEI. CDR3 length equals 15 residues. The CDR3, as DNA: TGTGCCAGCAGTGGGACAGGGGGGTCCTACAATGAGCAGTTCTTC. Protein: CASSGTGGSYNEQFF.

The chain has TRBV4-3 and TRBJ1-5; D not certain. From germline, CDR1 is LGHNA and CDR2 YSLEER. There are 13 residues in the CDR3. The germline V and J ends were trimmed by 4 bases and 6 bases, with 10 bases remaining between them. CDR3 in DNA: TGCGCCAGCAGCCTAGATAGAGGTCAGCCCCAGCATTTT. Residues: CASSLDRGQPQHF.

The chain links TRBV19 to TRBJ2-7; a weak D match, TRBD2 (6 bases). The V gene's germline CDR1 is LNHDA and CDR2 SQIVND (reference sequence). V was trimmed by 6 bases and J by 2 bases, leaving 20 bases between them. This CDR3 is built from 16 residues. The CDR3 loop reads CASSPPWGDETYEQYF. The CDR3 region has the DNA TGTGCCAGTAGCCCTCCCTGGGGGGATGAGACCTACGAGCAGTACTTC.

In nucleotides, the CDR3 is TGTGCCATCAGATTAGATCAGGGGGTGAACACTGAAGCTTTCTTT. Residues: CAIRLDQGVNTEAFF. The genes are TRBV10-3 and TRBJ1-1; 7 bases are a match to TRBD1. CDR1 is ENHRY and CDR2 is SYGVKD in the germline V gene. J was trimmed by 0 bases and V by 6 bases; bases with no gene match: 7. The CDR3 runs 15 residues.

This chain links TRBV7-2 with TRBJ1-2; the D is unclear. V lost 3 bases and J lost 4, with 12 bases in between. The germline V gene encodes CDR1 SGHTA and CDR2 FQGNSA. The CDR3 spans 14 residues. The CDR3 reads CASSLLGASYGYTF. DNA for the CDR3: TGTGCCAGCAGCTTGTTGGGAGCCAGCTATGGCTACACCTTC.

This chain links TRBV5-4 with TRBJ2-5; D perhaps matches TRBD1 (6 bases). The CDR3 is 13 amino acids. Germline CDR1 and CDR2: SGHNT and YYREEE (reference sequence). Trimming removed 5 bases at V and 9 bases at J, with 17 bases between. The CDR3 bases are TGTGCCAGCAGTTACAACAGGGCGGAGGCCCAGTACTTC. It yields the protein CASSYNRAEAQYF.

This clone has just one count. The chain combines TRBV29-1 with TRBJ1-4; the D is unclear. The CDR3 contains 15 residues. The V end was cut by 4 bases, the J end by 6 bases, with 18 bases between. Germline V gene data show CDR1 as SQVTM and CDR2 as ANQGSEA. Written as DNA, the CDR3 is TGCAGCGTTGGGGAGGGCCTACTAGCAGATGAAAAACTGTTTTTT. Translated: CSVGEGLLADEKLFF.

The chain combines TRBV4-3 with TRBJ2-6, with 10 bases identical to TRBD1. CDR3 length equals 20 residues. The V gene end was trimmed by 4 bases and the J gene end by 0 bases; junction bases not matched to a gene: 12. Looked up from germline, CDR1 is LGHNA and CDR2 is YSLEER. The CDR3 coding sequence is TGCGCCAGCAGCCCGTCTCATCCGGGACAGGGGAACTCTGGGGCCAACGTCCTGACTTTC. This codes for CASSPSHPGQGNSGANVLTF.

As regards this clone: At one end, the junction sequence differs from germline, possibly due to a read error. The chain combines TRBV7-9 with TRBJ2-7; 8 bases line up with TRBD1. The CDR3 length is 13 residues. Germline V gene data show CDR1 as SEHNR and CDR2 as FQNEAQ (reference sequence). The CDR3 region has the DNA TGTTCCAGCAGCCTGACAGGGGCAAACGAGCAGTACTTC. This encodes CSSSLTGANEQYF.

The chain links TRBV6-1 to TRBJ1-2; no firm D call. Trimming took off 7 bases at V and 0 bases at J, with 15 bases between the two ends. CDR3 size: 15 residues. Germline V gene lookup returns CDR1 MNHNS and CDR2 SASEGT. The CDR3 sequence: CASTRGDLANYGYTF. The CDR3 DNA reads TGTGCCAGCACCCGTGGAGACCTTGCTAACTATGGCTACACCTTC.

The rearrangement uses TRBV7-3 and TRBJ2-1, with TRBD2 matching 7 bases. The CDR3 length is 16 residues. The ends lost 3 bases at V and 7 bases at J; junction bases unmatched: 12. Germline V CDR1 and CDR2: SGHTA, FQGTGA. The CDR3 DNA sequence: TGTGCCAGCAGCTTCACCAGCGGGGTTCGAGAGAATGAGCAGTTCTTC. Translating it yields CASSFTSGVRENEQFF.

The chain employs TRBV11-2 and TRBJ1-3; D not certain. The CDR3 totals 15 residues. Between the trimmed V and J ends, which lost 1 base and 2 bases, there was a span of 9 bases. Germline loops: CDR1 SGHAT, CDR2 FQNNGV. The CDR3 sequence is CASSLVGAAGNTIYF. The CDR3 region has the DNA TGTGCCAGCAGCTTAGTTGGAGCGGCTGGAAACACCATATATTTT.